A single sample is the source of the 6 T cell receptor beta chains below, sequenced in a study of blood T cell repertoires in COVID-19. Repertoires were generated with immunoSEQ multiplex PCR, while TCRdb's copy carries only in-frame clones and drops some. Here the sample spans about 100,000 clones, more than 85% being singletons. Sequenced input: peripheral blood. The source is a man younger than 45 in a cohort sampled during active COVID-19.

J is TRBJ1-1 and V is TRBV4-3; 10 nucleotides agree with TRBD1. After removal of 3 bases from V and 0 bases from J, the junction contained 1 base not matched to a gene. Germline V gives CDR1 LGHNA, CDR2 YSLEER. The CDR3 has 15 residues. CDR3 sequence: CASSQGQGMNTEAFF. The CDR3 region has the DNA TGCGCCAGCAGCCAGGGACAGGGGATGAACACTGAAGCTTTCTTT.

V gene TRBV28 combines with J gene TRBJ1-2; TRBD1 is a possible D gene (5 bases). The CDR3 totals 14 residues. Deletions cut 4 bases from V and 6 bases from J, with 15 bases between. CDR1 and CDR2 (germline): MDHEN, SYDVKM. The CDR3 nucleotides read TGTGCCAGCAGTTCCCCAGGGACTGGTGATGGCTACACCTTC. Translating gives CASSSPGTGDGYTF.

V gene TRBV11-2 combines with J gene TRBJ2-7, with 8 nucleotides matching TRBD1. The germline gives CDR1 SGHAT, CDR2 FQNNGV. CDR3 length: 14 amino acids. The V and J ends lost 5 bases and 2 bases, in that order; junction bases with no gene match: 5. CDR3: CASSIGQGTYEQYF. CDR3 DNA sequence: TGTGCCAGCAGCATCGGACAGGGAACCTACGAGCAGTACTTC.

The chain couples TRBV29-1 to TRBJ2-7; 7 bases agree with TRBD1. CDR3 length: 12 residues. CDR1 SQVTM and CDR2 ANQGSEA come from the germline V gene. Trimming took 7 bases from V and 2 from J; bases not matched to a gene: 5. CDR3 nucleotides: TGCAGCGCCGGGGACAGCACCTACGAGCAGTACTTC. Translating gives CSAGDSTYEQYF.

V gene TRBV9 combines with J gene TRBJ2-3; the match to TRBD2 covers 7 bases. Germline V gene lookup returns CDR1 SGDLS and CDR2 YYNGEE. This CDR3 contains 16 residues. V shed 0 bases, J shed 0 bases, and the junction held 4 bases outside the gene matches. The CDR3 region is CASSVAPTSSTDTQYF. The CDR3 DNA follows: TGTGCCAGCAGCGTAGCCCCGACTAGCAGCACAGATACGCAGTATTTT.

This clone has a handful of counts. The chain links TRBV9 to TRBJ2-2; 8 bases fit TRBD1. The CDR3 contains 15 residues. The germline V gene has CDR1 SGDLS and CDR2 YYNGEE. V lost 4 bases, J lost 6 bases, and 8 bases stayed unmatched. In nucleotides, the CDR3 is TGTGCCAGCAGCACAGGGGGGCTGTCGGCCGGGGAGCTGTTTTTT. It yields the protein CASSTGGLSAGELFF. Full variable domain (rest looked up from reference TRBV9 and TRBJ2-2): DSGVTQTPKHLITATGQRVTLRCSPRSGDLSVYWYQQSLDQGLQFLIQYYNGEERAKGNILERFSAQQFPDLHSELNLSSLELGDSALYFCASSTGGLSAGELFFGEGSRLTVL.